The 5 T cell receptor beta chains presented below share a single source sample, sequenced in a study of patients and donors after allogeneic stem cell transplantation. TCRdb reprocessed the RT-PCR reads via MiXCR and lists one record per CDR3 protein. The repertoire has approximately 430,000 distinct CDR3 sequences, 16% of them found once; the top ten carry 7.2%. The sample taken for sequencing was blood, either unsorted or a sorted T cell fraction (not recorded which). The receptors here all came from a human donor who was either an allogeneic HSCT recipient or a stem cell or donor lymphocyte infusion donor (not recorded which). It is not recorded whose cells these are; they may come from a transplant donor.

The gene calls are TRBV6-1 and TRBJ2-7; D gene unclear. The CDR3 contains 16 residues. Germline loops: CDR1 MNHNS, CDR2 SASEGT. The germline V and J ends were trimmed by 2 bases and 5 bases, with 19 bases remaining between them. The CDR3 DNA sequence: TGTGCCAGCAGTGAATATGGCCGGGCAAGGTTCGACGAGCAGTACTTC. As protein: CASSEYGRARFDEQYF.

This clonotype has a count of ten or more. This chain uses TRBV12-3 or TRBV12-4 with TRBJ1-6; D uncertain. CDR3 length equals 16 residues. V was shortened by 6 bases and J by 0 bases, with 12 bases between the two germline ends. The CDR3 region is CASSVTRSSYNSPLHF. As DNA, the CDR3 is TGTGCCAGCAGCGTAACTAGGAGCTCCTATAATTCACCCCTCCACTTT.

This clonotype has just a few counts. The chain recombines TRBV9 with TRBJ2-1; 10 bases fit TRBD1. The V segment lost 2 bases and the J segment 12 bases; nucleotides outside the gene matches: 11. This CDR3 has 15 residues. Per the germline V gene, CDR1 is SGDLS and CDR2 is YYNGEE. As DNA, the CDR3 is TGTGCCAGCAGCGTTGGACAGGGGGGGCATGTGATGCAGTTCTTC. Translating gives CASSVGQGGHVMQFF.

This clonotype was observed a few times. An end of the junction does not agree with germline; a read error may underlie this. This rearrangement joins TRBV12-3 or TRBV12-4 to TRBJ1-6; D remains ambiguous. CDR3 size: 14 residues. The CDR3 coding sequence is TGTGCCAGCAGTTTTCGGGTACAAAATTCACCCCTCTACTTT. It encodes CASSFRVQNSPLYF.

This clonotype was found many times. The chain carries TRBV29-1 and TRBJ2-1; D might be TRBD1 (5 bases). Trimming cost V 7 bases and J 6 bases, with 16 bases left between them. The CDR3 runs to 13 residues. The V gene's germline CDR1 is SQVTM and CDR2 ANQGSEA. CDR3: CSASGRRVNEQFF. The CDR3, as DNA: TGCAGCGCTTCCGGCCGCAGGGTCAATGAGCAGTTCTTC.